This TCR beta chain was obtained from a study of T cells expressing NK-cell markers. TCRdb re-called the 5' RACE reads; every CDR3 protein appears as one record, without DNA. Recorded for this sample: some 450,000 distinct CDR3 sequences. This CDR3 is built from 15 residues. Germline CDR1 reads KGHSH; CDR2 reads LQKENI. Points from the study as a whole: Topping the CD3+CD56-NKG2C+ fraction as well were these clonotypes, in several donors. Clones of NKG2C+ T cells that had expanded were of unclear HCMV specificity.

Regarding this clonotype: As yet, its antigen is unknown.

J is TRBJ1-1 and V is TRBV18. The sequenced material came from blood T cells: a sorted CD56 or NKG2C T cell subset, CD4+ or CD8+ T cells, or bulk PBMC T cells (not recorded which). This receptor was obtained from a woman between 18 and 69 years old in good health. CDR3 sequence: CASSRQGGQNTEAFF.